This TCR beta chain was sequenced for a study of T cell repertoires in cytomegalovirus infection. TCRdb reanalysed the reads using MiXCR and keeps one entry per CDR3 protein. In the table there are more than 350,000 distinct CDR3 sequences, 31% of which are singletons. This clonotype was counted a few times. In germline, CDR1 is SGHNT, CDR2 YYREEE (reference sequence). The V end was cut by 4 bases, the J end by 11 bases, with 22 bases between. This CDR3 contains 15 residues. The V call is TRBV5-4, the J call TRBJ1-5; D possibly corresponds to TRBD1 (6 bases). The sequence derives from a human donor in good health (CMV status not recorded). Some clones in this sample may be carry-over from other donors' samples. The sample taken for sequencing was PBMCs. The CDR3 here is CASSQAGERSSAQHF. As DNA, the CDR3 is TGTGCCAGCAGCCAGGCAGGGGAAAGGTCATCAGCCCAGCATTTT.